Included here is one T cell receptor (beta chain) sequence, with context. What it binds is unknown. The PCR contained 60 Vbeta and 13 Jbeta primers. Repertoires were generated with immunoSEQ multiplex PCR, while TCRdb's copy carries only in-frame clones and drops some. This table holds 150,000 to 200,000 clones, roughly four fifths found once. The CDR3 covers 18 residues. The germline V and J ends were trimmed by 4 bases and 0 bases, with 21 bases remaining between them. Germline-derived CDR1 and CDR2 are LGHNA and YSLEER. The data belong to a study of cytomegalovirus exposure and HLA in healthy donors. Study-wide results and caveats: In a later analysis, HLA-associated beta chains showed higher expansion and lower generation probabilities than comparable chains.

The TCR sequence derives from a young woman in good health and CMV-seronegative. The sample comprised PBMCs. The rearrangement joins TRBV4-3 to TRBJ1-2, with D perhaps TRBD1 (5 bases). The CDR3 coding sequence is TGCGCCAGCAGCCCGGGGGAAAAAATATTTCTAGCTAACTATGGCTACACCTTC. Amino acid sequence: CASSPGEKIFLANYGYTF.